The T cell receptor (beta chain) described here comes from a study of T cells in localized non-small cell lung cancer. Findings and limits, study-wide: Appearances in adjacent lung were noted for a median 57 of the top 100 tumor clones.

The CDR3 covers 15 residues. Trimming pared 5 bases from V and 5 bases from J, leaving 15 bases between. Germline assignment: CDR1 MNHNS and CDR2 SASEGT. Clones were sequenced by immunoSEQ multiplex PCR, and TCRdb holds only the in-frame ones, with some missing. The sample contains some 72,000 clones, roughly four fifths of which appear only once. This clone showed up just a few times. What it binds is unknown. The V call is TRBV6-1, the J call TRBJ2-2; TRBD1 or TRBD2 may be the D gene (6 bases each). The specimen was peripheral blood, collected before any cancer treatment. This receptor was identified in a man aged 40 to 75 with stage I lung adenocarcinoma. For the CDR3, the DNA is TGTGCCAGCAGTCTAGTGGGGGGCGGGACCGGGGAGCTGTTTTTT. Amino acids: CASSLVGGGTGELFF.